This entry lists 6 T cell receptor beta chains sequenced from one sample in a study of shared clonotypes between healthy human individuals (TCRdb year 2020). Libraries were built with the immunoSEQ multiplex PCR assay. TCRdb stores this immuneACCESS table with in-frame sequences only. Part of the clones is absent; in the studies checked, under half of the shortfall reflects unresolved V genes, and no reason is known for the rest. The sample contains about 1 million clones, roughly 80% of them found a single time. Of the sample, about 1.5% falls within the top ten clones. Specimen: memory CD4+ T cells sorted from blood. In light of the paper, this sample's cell subset or site label describes: CD45RA-negative fraction. The receptors shown here come from a man younger than 35 in good health.

The CDR3 sequence is CASSFTDITGELFF. The CDR3 coding sequence is TGCGCCAGCAGCTTTACGGACATCACCGGGGAGCTGTTTTTT. This chain connects TRBV5-1 to TRBJ2-2, with D tentatively TRBD1 (5 bases). V lost 2 bases, J lost 4 bases, and 9 bases lay in between. This CDR3 spans 14 amino acids. Germline loops: CDR1 SGHRS, CDR2 YFSETQ.

This chain joins TRBV2 and TRBJ1-2; 10 bases match TRBD1. V lost 6 bases to trimming and J lost 4 bases; unmatched junction nucleotides: 5. CDR3 length: 14 amino acids. Germline CDR1 and CDR2: SNHLY and FYNNEI. The CDR3 nucleotides read TGTGCCAGCAGCCCGGGACAGGGGTTCTATGGCTACACCTTC. This gives the protein CASSPGQGFYGYTF.

This clone was observed a single time. The V and J genes are TRBV2 and TRBJ2-2; perhaps TRBD1 as D (5 bases). This CDR3 contains 17 residues. Between the trimmed V and J ends, which lost 6 bases and 2 bases, there was a span of 19 bases. CDR1 and CDR2 (germline): SNHLY, FYNNEI. The CDR3 region is CASSQTRTRLNTGELFF. Here the CDR3 DNA reads TGTGCCAGCAGCCAAACCCGGACAAGACTTAACACCGGGGAGCTGTTTTTT.

V usage is TRBV6-5 and J usage is TRBJ2-6; no clear D. This CDR3 has 14 residues. Germline CDR1 reads MNHEY; CDR2 reads SVGAGI. Between the trimmed V and J ends, which lost 5 bases and 0 bases, there was a span of 5 bases. In DNA form, the CDR3 reads TGTGCCAGCAGTACCCCCTCTGGGGCCAACGTCCTGACTTTC. Its protein product is CASSTPSGANVLTF.

The V call is TRBV2, the J call TRBJ2-2; the match to TRBD1 covers 10 bases. With V trimmed by 10 bases and J by 5 bases, 13 bases remained unmatched. The length of the CDR3 is 16 residues. Germline V CDR1 and CDR2: SNHLY, FYNNEI. The DNA of the CDR3 is TGTGCCATCAAAATGACAGGGGGCAGGGGGACCGGGGAGCTGTTTTTT. It is translated as CAIKMTGGRGTGELFF. Looking up the rest from reference TRBV2 and TRBJ2-2 gives the full variable domain: EPEVTQTPSHQVTQMGQEVILRCVPISNHLYFYWYRQILGQKVEFLVSFYNNEISEKSEIFDDQFSVERPDGSNFTLKIRSTKLEDSAMYFCAIKMTGGRGTGELFFGEGSRLTVL.

The chain carries TRBV5-4 and TRBJ2-7, with a weak D call TRBD2 (6 bases). CDR3 length: 13 residues. Germline-derived CDR1 and CDR2 are SGHNT and YYREEE (reference sequence). The V end lost 4 bases, the J end lost 3 bases, and 11 bases lay between the germline ends. The CDR3 nucleotides are TGTGCCAGCAGCGTGGGACTGGACTACGAGCAGTACTTC. Protein sequence: CASSVGLDYEQYF.